The 20 T cell receptor beta chains below come from one sample, sequenced in a study of T-cell reconstitution after alpha-beta-depleted transplantation in children. The TCRbeta library was prepared with unique molecular identifiers. TCRdb passed the PCR reads through MiXCR, listing each CDR3 protein once. The profile shows a few hundred thousand distinct CDR3 sequences, approximately 11% of them singletons. The specimen was PBMCs, collected before TCRalphabeta/CD19-depleted stem cell transplant. Source of these receptors: a child less than two years old with acute myeloid leukemia, due to receive a stem cell transplant.

This clonotype was counted ten times or more. This chain connects TRBV7-2 to TRBJ1-1; a weak D match, TRBD1 (5 bases). This CDR3 has 16 amino acids. V lost 3 bases and J 3 bases, leaving 17 bases between the germline ends. Per germline, CDR1 SGHTA and CDR2 FQGNSA. The CDR3 loop is CASSLGPSRLYTEAFF. The CDR3 DNA sequence: TGTGCCAGCAGCTTGGGACCCTCCCGTTTGTACACTGAAGCTTTCTTT.

This clonotype was recorded many times. The chain joins TRBV5-1 to TRBJ2-4; D is perhaps TRBD1 or TRBD2 (5 bases each). V was clipped by 3 bases and J by 0 bases, with 7 bases between them. The CDR3 runs 14 residues. Germline CDR1 and CDR2: SGHRS and YFSETQ. CDR3 sequence reads: CASSSGTAKNIQYF. CDR3 nucleotide sequence: TGCGCCAGCAGCTCGGGGACAGCCAAAAACATTCAGTACTTC.

This clonotype was detected many times. The rearrangement joins TRBV28 to TRBJ2-3; 12 bases line up with TRBD2. The CDR3 loop spans 15 amino acids. In germline, CDR1 is MDHEN, CDR2 SYDVKM. The junction had 3 bases not matched to a gene; V was cut back by 2 bases and J by 6 bases. The CDR3, as DNA: TGTGCCAGCAGTTTAAGTCTAGCGGGAGGGGATACGCAGTATTTT. Translating gives CASSLSLAGGDTQYF.

As regards this clonotype: One base away lies a much larger clone, so this may be a sequencing read error. The V gene is TRBV4-1, the J gene TRBJ2-4, with unresolved D. The CDR3 has 17 amino acids. The germline V and J ends were trimmed by 4 bases and 3 bases, with 19 bases remaining between them. Per germline, CDR1 MGHRA and CDR2 YSYEKL. The chain's CDR3 is CASSPETTGQGKNIQYF. CDR3 DNA sequence: TGCGCCAGCAGCCCAGAGACGACTGGGCAAGGCAAAAACATTCAGTACTTC.

This clonotype has ten or more counts. The chain carries TRBV7-9 and TRBJ1-1; D not resolved. The CDR3 spans 14 residues. The V end was cut by 3 bases, the J end by 4 bases, with 12 bases between. Germline CDR1 reads SEHNR; CDR2 reads FQNEAQ (reference sequence). CDR3 sequence (DNA): TGTGCCAGCAGCTTTACTTTGTCTACCACTGAAGCTTTCTTT. Translating it yields CASSFTLSTTEAFF.

This sequence joins TRBV7-7 and TRBJ2-7; TRBD1 matches at 10 bases. The CDR3 length is 14 residues. The V and J ends lost 6 bases and 4 bases, in that order; junction bases with no gene match: 6. Germline-derived CDR1 and CDR2 are SSHAT and FNYEAQ (reference sequence). CDR3 residues: CASRYRDRGYEQYF. The CDR3 DNA follows: TGTGCCAGCAGGTACCGGGACAGGGGATACGAGCAGTACTTC.

This clonotype came up many times. The rearrangement joins TRBV5-1 to TRBJ2-5, with D uncertain. In germline, CDR1 is SGHRS, CDR2 YFSETQ. Between the trimmed V and J ends, which lost 0 bases and 1 base, there was a span of 10 bases. This CDR3 has 15 amino acids. The CDR3 is CASSLEMGFQETQYF. The DNA for the CDR3 is TGCGCCAGCAGCTTGGAGATGGGGTTCCAAGAGACCCAGTACTTC.

At least ten counts were recorded for this clonotype. The chain couples TRBV28 to TRBJ1-5; 9 bases match TRBD1. Germline assignment: CDR1 MDHEN and CDR2 SYDVKM. V gave up 7 bases and J gave up 3 bases; unmatched junction bases: 7. CDR3 length: 15 amino acids. The CDR3 region has the DNA TGTGCCAGCATGAAAACAGGGGGCTCCAATCAGCCCCAGCATTTT. This sequence encodes CASMKTGGSNQPQHF.

This clonotype was seen ten or more times. This chain uses TRBV12-3 or TRBV12-4 with TRBJ1-2, with 9 bases matching TRBD1. The CDR3 is 14 residues long. Germline trimming cut 5 bases from V and 5 bases from J; bases unmatched to any gene: 6. The CDR3 DNA is TGTGCCAGCAGTCCGACAGGGGGTCCATATGGCTACACCTTC. Translation gives CASSPTGGPYGYTF.

In its sample, this clonotype was seen many times. This CDR3 is CSVALTEGDTQYF. In DNA form, the CDR3 reads TGCAGCGTGGCGTTGACCGAGGGAGATACGCAGTATTTT. The chain is built from TRBV29-1 and TRBJ2-3; TRBD2 is a possible D gene (5 bases). CDR1 and CDR2 (germline): SQVTM, ANQGSEA. Trimming took 6 bases from V and 5 from J, leaving 15 bases between them. The CDR3 consists of 13 residues.

The table lists this clonotype with many counts. The chain couples TRBV7-2 to TRBJ2-3, with D tentatively TRBD1 or TRBD2 (5 bases each). Looked up from germline, CDR1 is SGHTA and CDR2 is FQGNSA. Trimming pared 2 bases from V and 2 bases from J, leaving 11 bases between. The CDR3 extends over 15 amino acids. The CDR3 spells CASSLLGPNTDTQYF. DNA for the CDR3: TGTGCCAGCAGCTTATTGGGACCGAACACAGATACGCAGTATTTT.

The J gene is TRBJ1-1, the V gene TRBV7-8; D call uncertain. Germline values: CDR1 SGHVS, CDR2 FQNEAQ. The V end was cut by 3 bases, the J end by 1 base, with 6 bases between. This CDR3 is built from 13 residues. The chain's CDR3 is CASSFQENTEAFF. CDR3 DNA: TGTGCCAGCAGCTTTCAGGAGAACACTGAAGCTTTCTTT.

Many counts were recorded for this clonotype. The chain recombines TRBV15 with TRBJ2-2; 9 nucleotides align to TRBD1. This CDR3 is built from 16 residues. Germline values: CDR1 LNHNV, CDR2 YYDKDF (reference sequence). V dropped 0 bases and J dropped 8; count of bases not matched to a gene: 7. CDR3 loop: CATSREQGARSGELFF. The CDR3 DNA sequence: TGTGCCACCAGCAGAGAACAGGGGGCACGGTCTGGGGAGCTGTTTTTT.

This clonotype was seen many times. J is TRBJ1-5 and V is TRBV10-1, with D perhaps TRBD1 (5 bases). V dropped 2 bases and J dropped 7 bases, with 6 bases sitting between them. Germline CDR1 WNHNN, CDR2 SYGVQD (reference sequence). The CDR3 totals 12 residues. For the CDR3, the DNA is TGCGCCAGCAGTGAGGGGACGCAGCCCCAGCATTTT. Translation: CASSEGTQPQHF.

Ten or more counts support this clonotype. CDR3 sequence reads: CASAISAEAFF. As DNA, the CDR3 is TGCGCCAGTGCTATTTCGGCTGAAGCTTTCTTT. The V call is TRBV5-1, the J call TRBJ1-1, with D unclear. V was clipped by 8 bases and J by 6 bases, with 11 bases between them. The length of the CDR3 is 11 residues. CDR1 is SGHRS, CDR2 YFSETQ, per germline.

This clonotype was counted ten times or more. The V and J genes are TRBV7-3 and TRBJ2-2; perhaps TRBD2 as D (6 bases). The V gene's germline CDR1 is SGHTA and CDR2 FQGTGA. The CDR3 runs to 15 residues. V gave up 2 bases and J gave up 1 base, with 8 bases separating them. The DNA of the CDR3 is TGTGCCAGCAGCTTAGGAGGGTTGAACACCGGGGAGCTGTTTTTT. Residues: CASSLGGLNTGELFF.

This clonotype has at least ten counts. The genes are TRBV28 and TRBJ1-6, with D possibly being TRBD1 (6 bases). This CDR3 has 15 residues. The V end was cut by 8 bases, the J end by 15 bases, with 26 bases between. Germline-derived CDR1 and CDR2 are MDHEN and SYDVKM. CDR3 amino acids: CASGGRTGPGSGLHF. CDR3 sequence (DNA): TGTGCCAGCGGGGGGCGGACCGGGCCCGGTTCTGGCCTCCACTTT.

This clonotype appeared many times. This sequence joins TRBV12-3 or TRBV12-4 and TRBJ1-4, with D uncertain. This CDR3 is 13 amino acids long. V was cut by 6 bases and J by 6 bases, with 11 bases left in between. CDR3 in DNA: TGTGCCAGCAGCTGGGATGTGGATGAAAAACTGTTTTTT. Protein sequence: CASSWDVDEKLFF.

The chain employs TRBV10-1 and TRBJ2-5; 7 positions agree with TRBD2. J lost 3 bases, V lost 9 bases, and 10 bases had no gene match. Germline CDR1 and CDR2: WNHNN and SYGVQD (reference sequence). The CDR3 runs 14 residues. The CDR3 nucleotides are TGCGCCAGTGGGACTCGAGGGAGGGAAGAGACCCAGTACTTC. This codes for CASGTRGREETQYF.

There are many counts of this clonotype. CDR3 sequence: CASSPSLWNEQFF. CDR3 sequence (DNA): TGTGCCAGCAGCCCGAGTCTGTGGAATGAGCAGTTCTTC. The J gene is TRBJ2-1, the V gene TRBV3-1; D not resolved. Germline CDR1 and CDR2: LGHDT and YNNKEL (reference sequence). The CDR3 runs to 13 residues. With 4 bases removed from V and 7 bases from J, the gap between germline ends came to 11 bases.